These 32 T cell receptor beta chains were sequenced from one sample in a study of cytomegalovirus exposure and HLA in healthy donors (TCRdb year 2017). Libraries were built with the immunoSEQ multiplex PCR assay. A mixture of 60 forward primers for TCR Vbeta segments and 13 reverse primers for TCR Jbeta segments was used in the multiplex PCR. Held by TCRdb, this immuneACCESS table contains in-frame sequences only and omits some clones. Under half of the omission traces to an unresolved V gene where checked; the cause of the rest is unknown. The sample includes roughly 190,000 clones, with about 87% observed a single time. The ten largest clonotypes hold more than 1.5% of the sample. Input material: PBMCs. These receptors all stem from a woman younger than 35 in good health and CMV-seronegative.

The chain is built from TRBV19 and TRBJ1-5; possibly TRBD1 for D (6 bases). The V gene's germline CDR1 is LNHDA and CDR2 SQIVND (reference sequence). V was shortened by 4 bases and J by 7 bases, with 11 bases between the two germline ends. The CDR3 covers 13 residues. The CDR3 region is CASSSGTRQPQHF. The CDR3 bases are TGTGCCAGTAGTAGTGGGACACGGCAGCCCCAGCATTTT. Full variable domain (missing parts from reference TRBV19 and TRBJ1-5): DGGITQSPKYLFRKEGQNVTLSCEQNLNHDAMYWYRQDPGQGLRLIYYSQIVNDFQKGDIAEGYSVSREKKESFPLTVTSAQKNPTAFYLCASSSGTRQPQHFGDGTRLSIL.

The count of this clone is one. The rearrangement uses TRBV7-2 and TRBJ1-1; a possible D gene is TRBD1 (5 bases). CDR1 is SGHTA, CDR2 FQGNSA, per germline. Trimming stripped 3 bases from V and 5 bases from J, with 13 bases between. The CDR3 sequence is 14 residues long. The CDR3 is CASSLAGRGTEAFF. In DNA form, the CDR3 reads TGTGCCAGCAGCTTGGCAGGGCGGGGGACTGAAGCTTTCTTT.

CDR3 DNA sequence: TGTGCCAGCAGCCTGGGGGACATGCCCTACGAGCAGTACTTC. This encodes CASSLGDMPYEQYF. This chain connects TRBV5-4 to TRBJ2-7; possible D gene TRBD1, 6 bases. Trimming removed 4 bases from V and 2 bases from J, with 13 bases in between. Germline values: CDR1 SGHNT, CDR2 YYREEE (reference sequence). The CDR3 is made up of 14 amino acids.

The rearrangement links TRBV10-3 to TRBJ2-2; 10 bases align to TRBD2. The CDR3 is 17 amino acids. V trimming: 4 bases; J trimming: 2 bases; junction bases outside the gene matches: 7. Germline V gene lookup returns CDR1 ENHRY and CDR2 SYGVKD. The CDR3 loop is CAISGQGTSVNTGELFF. In DNA, the CDR3 is TGTGCCATCAGTGGACAAGGGACTAGCGTAAACACCGGGGAGCTGTTTTTT.

The chain combines TRBV9 with TRBJ2-7, with 8 bases that match TRBD2. CDR3 length: 15 amino acids. Germline V CDR1 and CDR2: SGDLS, YYNGEE. V shed 0 bases and J 0 bases; nucleotides not matched to a gene: 2. The CDR3 DNA is TGTGCCAGCAGCGTAGGACTAGCGATCTCCTACGAGCAGTACTTC. This translates into CASSVGLAISYEQYF.

The chain employs TRBV6-6 and TRBJ1-6; 10 bases line up with TRBD1. The CDR3 extends over 16 amino acids. Germline CDR1 MNHNY, CDR2 SVGAGI (reference sequence). The V gene end was trimmed by 0 bases and the J gene end by 11 bases; junction bases not matched to a gene: 7. CDR3 loop: CASSYSTGGTGAPLHF. The CDR3 nucleotides are TGTGCCAGCAGTTACTCGACGGGTGGGACAGGGGCACCCCTCCACTTT.

The V call is TRBV19, the J call TRBJ1-2, with D perhaps matching TRBD1 (5 bases). The CDR3 length is 16 residues. Germline CDR1 LNHDA, CDR2 SQIVND (reference sequence). The V end was cut by 3 bases, the J end by 0 bases, with 14 bases between. The DNA of the CDR3 is TGTGCCAGTAGTATTTCGGAGACAGTCACTAACTATGGCTACACCTTC. Translation: CASSISETVTNYGYTF.

This chain connects TRBV19 to TRBJ2-5; TRBD1 agrees at 11 bases. The CDR3 is 16 residues long. J lost 4 bases, V lost 2 bases, and 6 bases had no gene match. Germline V lookup: CDR1 LNHDA, CDR2 SQIVND (reference sequence). CDR3 nucleotide sequence: TGTGCCAGTAGTATATCGGACAGGGGGCTATCAGAGACCCAGTACTTC. Its protein product is CASSISDRGLSETQYF.

V is TRBV28 and J is TRBJ1-1, with 7 positions matching TRBD1. Germline values: CDR1 MDHEN, CDR2 SYDVKM. The CDR3 is 13 residues long. V lost 3 bases and J lost 5; bases outside the gene matches: 3. This CDR3 reads CASSFDRATEAFF. The CDR3 bases are TGTGCCAGCAGTTTTGACAGGGCAACTGAAGCTTTCTTT.

This chain uses TRBV6-5 with TRBJ2-1; a possible D gene is TRBD1 (6 bases). The V gene lost 1 base and the J gene lost 2 bases, with 9 bases spanning the gap. Germline loops: CDR1 MNHEY, CDR2 SVGAGI. The length of the CDR3 is 15 residues. The CDR3 reads CASSYFGQPYNEQFF. For the CDR3, the DNA is TGTGCCAGCAGTTACTTCGGACAGCCCTACAATGAGCAGTTCTTC.

The chain has TRBV11-2 and TRBJ1-6; D uncertain. Germline loops: CDR1 SGHAT, CDR2 FQNNGV. The CDR3 sequence is 13 residues long. The V end was cut by 3 bases, the J end by 7 bases, with 7 bases between. The CDR3 bases are TGTGCCAGCAGCTTGACACTCAATTCACCCCTCCACTTT. Protein product: CASSLTLNSPLHF.

The genes are TRBV27 and TRBJ2-7; TRBD2 aligns across 9 bases. Trimming cost V 7 bases and J 4 bases; bases outside gene matches: 11. CDR3 length equals 15 residues. The germline gives CDR1 MNHEY, CDR2 SMNVEV (reference sequence). DNA of the CDR3: TGTGCCAGCAAGGCCCGGGCGGGAGGGTTATACGAGCAGTACTTC. Translated, it gives CASKARAGGLYEQYF.

The chain is built from TRBV18 and TRBJ1-1; TRBD1 matches 9 bases. With V trimmed by 2 bases and J by 4 bases, 2 bases remained unmatched. Germline V lookup: CDR1 KGHSH, CDR2 LQKENI. This CDR3 has 14 amino acids. The CDR3 here is CASSPGTGTTEAFF. CDR3 nucleotide sequence: TGTGCCAGCTCACCAGGGACAGGGACCACTGAAGCTTTCTTT.

The V call is TRBV2, the J call TRBJ2-3; no reliable D call. In germline, CDR1 is SNHLY, CDR2 FYNNEI. This CDR3 spans 14 amino acids. V lost 4 bases to trimming and J lost 2 bases, with 10 bases between them. The chain's CDR3 is CASSAIGFTDTQYF. The CDR3 nucleotides read TGTGCCAGCAGTGCAATCGGGTTCACAGATACGCAGTATTTT. Full variable domain (outside the CDR3, taken from reference TRBV2 and TRBJ2-3): EPEVTQTPSHQVTQMGQEVILRCVPISNHLYFYWYRQILGQKVEFLVSFYNNEISEKSEIFDDQFSVERPDGSNFTLKIRSTKLEDSAMYFCASSAIGFTDTQYFGPGTRLTVL.

V and J are TRBV18 and TRBJ2-2; D is unclear. The germline V gene has CDR1 KGHSH and CDR2 LQKENI. The V and J ends lost 0 bases and 6 bases respectively, with 5 bases between them. The CDR3 length is 13 residues. The CDR3, as DNA: TGTGCCAGCTCACCACCTTCCGCCGGGGAGCTGTTTTTT. Protein: CASSPPSAGELFF.

A remark on this clone: A junction boundary mismatches the germline segment, possibly from a read error. This chain joins TRBV7-9 and TRBJ2-7; maybe TRBD2 (5 bases). Per the germline V gene, CDR1 is SEHNR and CDR2 is FQNEAQ (reference sequence). This CDR3 has 13 residues. DNA for the CDR3: TGTTCCAGCAGCTCGGGGTTTTTCTACGAGCAGTACTTC. It specifies CSSSSGFFYEQYF.

The CDR3 is CASSTGTLRAISGANVLTF. The CDR3 coding sequence is TGTGCCAGCAGCACTGGGACTCTCAGGGCCATCTCTGGGGCCAACGTCCTGACTTTC. The J gene is TRBJ2-6, the V gene TRBV5-4, with D possibly matching TRBD2 (6 bases). CDR3 size: 19 residues. Trimming took off 4 bases at V and 0 bases at J, with 20 bases between the two ends. From germline, CDR1 is SGHNT and CDR2 YYREEE (reference sequence).

The chain employs TRBV6-6 and TRBJ1-1; maybe TRBD1 (5 bases). Looked up from germline, CDR1 is MNHNY and CDR2 is SVGAGI (reference sequence). V gave up 10 bases and J gave up 2 bases, with 20 bases separating them. The CDR3 consists of 15 residues. The CDR3 here is CATAQGRGFNTEAFF. In nucleotides, the CDR3 is TGTGCCACCGCCCAGGGTAGGGGTTTTAACACTGAAGCTTTCTTT.

The chain joins TRBV28 to TRBJ1-3; 9 nucleotides match TRBD1. Germline V gives CDR1 MDHEN, CDR2 SYDVKM. The junction had 6 bases not matched to a gene; V was cut back by 2 bases and J by 4 bases. The CDR3 has 16 residues. This CDR3 reads CASSLPGTGTGNTIYF. CDR3 nucleotide sequence: TGTGCCAGCAGTTTACCCGGGACAGGGACCGGAAACACCATATATTTT.

V usage is TRBV11-2 and J usage is TRBJ2-3; TRBD2 aligns across 12 bases. Trimming at V came to 1 base and at J to 6 bases, leaving 11 bases not matched to a gene. CDR1 is SGHAT, CDR2 FQNNGV, per germline. The CDR3 is made up of 18 amino acids. The CDR3: CASSLGLAGDLPSDTQYF. CDR3 DNA: TGTGCCAGCAGCTTAGGACTAGCGGGGGACCTACCCTCTGATACGCAGTATTTT.

The J gene is TRBJ2-3, the V gene TRBV5-1; TRBD2 aligns across 8 bases. The germline V gene encodes CDR1 SGHRS and CDR2 YFSETQ. V lost 4 bases to trimming and J lost 1 base; unmatched junction nucleotides: 11. CDR3 size: 17 residues. The chain's CDR3 is CASSPAAGVKGTDTQYF. In nucleotides, the CDR3 is TGCGCCAGCAGCCCCGCAGCGGGAGTGAAGGGCACAGATACGCAGTATTTT.

The chain joins TRBV6-6 to TRBJ2-5; the D gene is possibly TRBD1 (6 bases). The CDR3 contains 13 residues. V was pared by 5 bases and J by 5 bases, with 12 bases between. Germline values: CDR1 MNHNY, CDR2 SVGAGI (reference sequence). In DNA form, the CDR3 reads TGTGCCAGCAGTGACCGGGACACCGAGACCCAGTACTTC. Translation: CASSDRDTETQYF.

The chain has TRBV19 and TRBJ1-4; D might be TRBD1 (6 bases). The CDR3 length is 13 residues. The ends were cut back, 7 bases at V and 8 bases at J, with 14 bases in the middle. Germline V gene sequence: CDR1 LNHDA, CDR2 SQIVND (reference sequence). CDR3 loop: CASNQGFGEKLFF. The CDR3 DNA reads TGTGCCAGTAATCAGGGGTTCGGGGAAAAACTGTTTTTT.

This clone was seen a single time. V usage is TRBV5-4 and J usage is TRBJ2-4; D is perhaps TRBD2 (5 bases). In germline, CDR1 is SGHNT, CDR2 YYREEE (reference sequence). The CDR3 covers 14 residues. Trimming took 2 bases from V and 1 from J, leaving 7 bases between them. The CDR3 reads CASSFGGAKNIQYF. The CDR3 coding sequence is TGTGCCAGCAGCTTCGGCGGGGCCAAAAACATTCAGTACTTC.

The chain combines TRBV29-1 with TRBJ1-1; 10 positions match TRBD1. V gave up 7 bases and J gave up 3 bases; unmatched junction bases: 2. The CDR3 runs to 12 residues. Germline CDR1 is SQVTM and CDR2 is ANQGSEA. The CDR3 coding sequence is TGCAGCGGACAGGGGGCGGACACTGAAGCTTTCTTT. Translation gives CSGQGADTEAFF.

The J gene is TRBJ1-2, the V gene TRBV5-4; perhaps TRBD1 as D (6 bases). The germline V gene encodes CDR1 SGHNT and CDR2 YYREEE (reference sequence). V lost 1 base to trimming and J lost 4 bases, with 11 bases between them. This CDR3 has 14 residues. The chain's CDR3 is CASSLSQGFYGYTF. CDR3 in DNA: TGTGCCAGCAGCTTGTCTCAGGGGTTCTATGGCTACACCTTC.

The rearrangement uses TRBV6-9 and TRBJ1-2; D unresolved. CDR1 MNHGY and CDR2 SVAAGI come from the germline V gene. The CDR3 has 9 residues. Trimming took off 10 bases at V and 8 bases at J, with 8 bases between the two ends. CDR3: CATPEGYTF. The DNA for the CDR3 is TGTGCCACCCCGGAGGGCTACACCTTC.

This clone was recorded many times. The rearrangement joins TRBV28 to TRBJ2-3; 8 bases agree with TRBD2. J lost 1 base, V lost 10 bases, and 10 bases had no gene match. Germline loops: CDR1 MDHEN, CDR2 SYDVKM. This CDR3 is 15 amino acids long. The CDR3 DNA is TGTGCCACCTACCAGGTTAGCGGGGGCACAGATACGCAGTATTTT. Protein product: CATYQVSGGTDTQYF.

V is TRBV28 and J is TRBJ2-7, with a possible D match to TRBD2 (5 bases). Germline CDR1 is MDHEN and CDR2 is SYDVKM. With 6 bases removed from V and 7 bases from J, the gap between germline ends came to 13 bases. This CDR3 has 12 amino acids. The CDR3 DNA sequence: TGTGCCAGCAGGCCCCCGGGAAAGGAGCAGTACTTC. It translates to CASRPPGKEQYF.

The gene calls are TRBV7-9 and TRBJ2-2, with 8 bases aligning to TRBD2. This CDR3 spans 18 amino acids. The V gene end was trimmed by 2 bases and the J gene end by 6 bases; junction bases not matched to a gene: 14. The germline CDR1 and CDR2 sequences are SEHNR and FQNEAQ (reference sequence). DNA for the CDR3: TGTGCCAGCAGCTTATCCGCCCCCGGGACTAGGGAGGCCGGGGAGCTGTTTTTT. Amino acid sequence: CASSLSAPGTREAGELFF.

This chain links TRBV7-9 with TRBJ2-5; TRBD2 agrees at 8 bases. This CDR3 region has 16 residues. V was clipped by 5 bases and J by 1 base; unmatched bases: 9. Germline CDR1 is SEHNR and CDR2 is FQNEAQ (reference sequence). The CDR3 loop is CASSAAGRGGQETQYF. Here the CDR3 DNA reads TGTGCCAGCAGCGCCGCCGGGAGGGGGGGCCAAGAGACCCAGTACTTC.

This clone is a singleton in its sample. The chain joins TRBV28 to TRBJ1-4, with 8 positions matching TRBD1. Germline CDR1 is MDHEN and CDR2 is SYDVKM. The CDR3 contains 16 residues. V was clipped by 6 bases and J by 8 bases; unmatched bases: 14. The CDR3 sequence is CASSISLGTGMEKLFF. In DNA form, the CDR3 reads TGTGCCAGCAGCATCTCTTTGGGGACAGGAATGGAAAAACTGTTTTTT.